This T cell receptor beta chain emerged from a study of CD8 T cells in ankylosing spondylitis. V gave up 5 bases and J gave up 6 bases; unmatched junction bases: 12. Germline V gives CDR1 SGHRS, CDR2 YFSETQ. This CDR3 contains 15 residues. TCRdb redid the calling of the 5' RACE reads with MiXCR, one entry per CDR3 protein. Of approximately 250,000 distinct CDR3 sequences in the sample, more than 20% were seen once. This clonotype was seen ten or more times. Its antigen is not identified. General study findings and limits: What appeared characteristic of ankylosing spondylitis blood was a TCR beta motif of eight highly homologous variants. Significantly higher representation of disease-linked clones was reported for matched ankylosing spondylitis synovial fluid.

This receptor was obtained from a male donor with ankylosing spondylitis or in good health (not recorded which). The sequencing input was blood, either unsorted or a sorted T cell fraction (not recorded which). The chain has TRBV5-1 and TRBJ2-7; 9 positions agree with TRBD1. The CDR3 DNA follows: TGCGCCAGCAGGGACTCTGGACAGGGGAGGGCCGAGCAGTACTTC. It codes for CASRDSGQGRAEQYF.